The 8 T cell receptor beta chains in this list originate from one sample, sequenced in a study of OX40 agonist ivuxolimab in advanced cancers. The data were produced by immunoSEQ multiplex PCR, yet TCRdb's version contains in-frame clones alone and is incomplete. The table lists 38,000 or so clones, approximately 87% of them singletons, with roughly 3.6% in the top ten. The sample in question was CD4+ or CD8+ T cells sorted from blood, obtained in a trial of the OX40 agonist ivuxolimab. Receptors were obtained from an adult with an advanced solid tumor such as melanoma, head and neck, liver or kidney cancer.

This clone was seen only a few times. The chain uses TRBV4-1 and TRBJ2-5; a possible D gene is TRBD1 (6 bases). Germline values: CDR1 MGHRA, CDR2 YSYEKL. CDR3 size: 14 residues. The V end was cut by 1 base, the J end by 5 bases, with 11 bases between. In nucleotides, the CDR3 is TGCGCCAGCAGCCAAGTCGGGCAGGGGGAGACCCAGTACTTC. Encoded protein: CASSQVGQGETQYF.

With respect to this clone: At one end, the junction sequence differs from germline, possibly due to a read error. This chain links TRBV6-5 with TRBJ2-5; D is ambiguous. Per the germline V gene, CDR1 is MNHEY and CDR2 is SVGAGI. The CDR3 is 13 residues long. CDR3 residues: CASSDSRTETQYF. CDR3 nucleotide sequence: TGTGCCAGCAGTGACTCTAGAACCGAGACCCAGTACTTC.

The CDR3 sequence is CAIKPGQGSGNTIYF. The CDR3 DNA reads as TGTGCCATCAAGCCGGGACAGGGCTCTGGAAACACCATATATTTT. This chain connects TRBV10-3 to TRBJ1-3; 9 bases fit TRBD1. The CDR3 has 15 amino acids. The V segment lost 7 bases and the J segment 0 bases; nucleotides outside the gene matches: 4. Germline loops: CDR1 ENHRY, CDR2 SYGVKD.

This clone was detected once. The chain has TRBV5-5 and TRBJ2-7; D perhaps matches TRBD2 (6 bases). The CDR3 runs 15 residues. Germline V gene lookup returns CDR1 SGHKS and CDR2 YYEKEE (reference sequence). V was clipped by 4 bases and J by 3 bases, with 17 bases between them. The CDR3 coding sequence is TGTGCCAGCAGCACCTCCCCTCGGGAGTACTACGAGCAGTACTTC. Amino acid sequence: CASSTSPREYYEQYF.

The rearrangement links TRBV5-4 to TRBJ2-3; D is ambiguous. From germline, CDR1 is SGHNT and CDR2 YYREEE (reference sequence). Between the trimmed V and J ends, which lost 0 bases and 2 bases, there was a span of 7 bases. The CDR3 is made up of 14 amino acids. CDR3: CASSLALLTDTQYF. The CDR3 nucleotides read TGTGCCAGCAGCTTGGCCCTACTCACAGATACGCAGTATTTT.

The V gene is TRBV7-3, the J gene TRBJ1-5; 7 bases fit TRBD1. Germline CDR1 SGHTA, CDR2 FQGTGA. The CDR3 runs to 14 residues. J was trimmed by 8 bases and V by 1 base; bases with no gene match: 5. The CDR3 here is CASSLNGGQEPQHF. The CDR3 DNA sequence: TGTGCCAGCAGCTTAAACGGCGGACAGGAGCCCCAGCATTTT.

The chain employs TRBV7-9 and TRBJ2-1; 7 positions match TRBD1. The CDR3 is made up of 15 amino acids. V shed 4 bases and J 7 bases; nucleotides not matched to a gene: 10. Germline lookup yields CDR1 SEHNR and CDR2 FQNEAQ (reference sequence). The CDR3 is CASSSRTGRPNEQFF. CDR3 sequence (DNA): TGTGCCAGCAGCTCGAGGACAGGCAGACCGAATGAGCAGTTCTTC.

The rearrangement joins TRBV7-8 to TRBJ2-7; TRBD2 aligns across 7 bases. V trimming: 7 bases; J trimming: 3 bases; junction bases outside the gene matches: 3. The CDR3 is made up of 12 amino acids. The V gene's germline CDR1 is SGHVS and CDR2 FQNEAQ. The CDR3 DNA sequence: TGTGCCAGCACCCCGGGGGGCTACGAGCAGTACTTC. It yields the protein CASTPGGYEQYF.